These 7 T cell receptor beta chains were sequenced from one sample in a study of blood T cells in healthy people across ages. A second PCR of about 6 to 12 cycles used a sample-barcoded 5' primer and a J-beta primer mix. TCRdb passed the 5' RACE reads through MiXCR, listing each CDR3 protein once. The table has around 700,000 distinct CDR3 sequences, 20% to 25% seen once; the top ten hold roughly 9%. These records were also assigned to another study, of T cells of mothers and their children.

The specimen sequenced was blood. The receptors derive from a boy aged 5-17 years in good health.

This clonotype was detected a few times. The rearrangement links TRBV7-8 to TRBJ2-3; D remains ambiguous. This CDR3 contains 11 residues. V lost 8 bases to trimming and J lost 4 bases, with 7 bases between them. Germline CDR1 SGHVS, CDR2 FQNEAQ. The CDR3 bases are TGTGCCAGCGTCTTGGCAGATACGCAGTATTTT. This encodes CASVLADTQYF.

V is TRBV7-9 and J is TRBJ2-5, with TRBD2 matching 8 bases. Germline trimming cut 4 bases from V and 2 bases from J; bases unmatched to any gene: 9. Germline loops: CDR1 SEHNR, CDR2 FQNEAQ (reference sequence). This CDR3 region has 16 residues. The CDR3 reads CASSSFTTSEQETQYF. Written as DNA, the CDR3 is TGTGCCAGCAGCTCTTTCACGACTAGCGAACAAGAGACCCAGTACTTC. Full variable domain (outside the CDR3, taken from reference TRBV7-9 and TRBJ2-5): DTGVSQNPRHKITKRGQNVTFRCDPISEHNRLYWYRQTLGQGPEFLTYFQNEAQLEKSRLLSDRFSAERPKGSFSTLEIQRTEQGDSAMYLCASSSFTTSEQETQYFGPGTRLLVL.

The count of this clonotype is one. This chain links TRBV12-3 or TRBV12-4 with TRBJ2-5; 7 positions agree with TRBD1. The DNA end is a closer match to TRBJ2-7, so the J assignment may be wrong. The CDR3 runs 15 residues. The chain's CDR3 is CASTWGTASSDEQYF. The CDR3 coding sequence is TGTGCCAGCACCTGGGGGACAGCGAGCTCAGACGAGCAGTACTTC.

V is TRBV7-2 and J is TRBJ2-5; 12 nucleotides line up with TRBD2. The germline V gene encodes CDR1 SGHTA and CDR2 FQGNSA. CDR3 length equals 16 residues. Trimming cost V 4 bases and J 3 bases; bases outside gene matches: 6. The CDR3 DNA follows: TGTGCCAGCAGCTCACTGACTAGCGGGAGTAAAGAGACCCAGTACTTC. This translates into CASSSLTSGSKETQYF.

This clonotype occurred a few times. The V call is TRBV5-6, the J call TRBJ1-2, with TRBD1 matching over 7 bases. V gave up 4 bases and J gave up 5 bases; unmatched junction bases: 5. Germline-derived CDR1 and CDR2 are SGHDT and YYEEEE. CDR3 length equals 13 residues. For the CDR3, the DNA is TGTGCCAGCAGCGCACAGGGGTGGTATGGCTACACCTTC. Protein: CASSAQGWYGYTF.

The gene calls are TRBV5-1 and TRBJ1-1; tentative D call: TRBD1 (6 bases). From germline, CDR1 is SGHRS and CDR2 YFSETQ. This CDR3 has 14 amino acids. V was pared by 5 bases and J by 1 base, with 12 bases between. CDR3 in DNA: TGCGCCAGCAGTGGGGGGCGGGAGAACACTGAAGCTTTCTTT. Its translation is CASSGGRENTEAFF.

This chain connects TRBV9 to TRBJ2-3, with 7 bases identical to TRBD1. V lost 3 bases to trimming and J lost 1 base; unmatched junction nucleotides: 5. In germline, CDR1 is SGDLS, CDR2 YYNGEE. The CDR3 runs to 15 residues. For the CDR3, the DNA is TGTGCCAGCAGCGCAGGGGGACACGGCACAGATACGCAGTATTTT. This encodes CASSAGGHGTDTQYF.